This entry lists 21 T cell receptor beta chains sequenced from one sample in a study of response to subunit inactivated influenza vaccine. A single record per CDR3 protein comes from TCRdb applying MiXCR to the RT-PCR reads. The sample lists around 540,000 distinct CDR3 sequences, 12% seen once, with around 9.6% in the top ten. Sequences were derived from PBMCs from blood, sampled on the day of vaccination. All receptors derive from a man aged 45-65 years who received an inactivated influenza vaccine.

The sample holds a few counts of this clonotype. The V and J genes are TRBV7-3 and TRBJ2-7; D is unclear. The CDR3 contains 14 residues. In germline, CDR1 is SGHTA, CDR2 FQGTGA. Trimming stripped 5 bases from V and 4 bases from J, with 15 bases between. In DNA, the CDR3 is TGTGCCAGCAGCATAGGACCAGCCGAATACGAGCAGTACTTC. This gives the protein CASSIGPAEYEQYF.

The chain is built from TRBV7-9 and TRBJ2-1; D is possibly TRBD1 (5 bases). Trimming stripped 6 bases from V and 2 bases from J, with 17 bases between. Per germline, CDR1 SEHNR and CDR2 FQNEAQ (reference sequence). The CDR3 totals 16 residues. CDR3 region: CASSPEVTEPYNEQFF. The CDR3 DNA is TGTGCCAGCAGTCCAGAGGTGACAGAGCCCTACAATGAGCAGTTCTTC.

The sample holds many counts of this clonotype. This chain connects TRBV12-3 or TRBV12-4 to TRBJ2-2; D remains unclear. The CDR3 is 11 amino acids. The germline V and J ends were trimmed by 5 bases and 8 bases, with 6 bases remaining between them. This chain's CDR3 is CASSVWGELFF. CDR3 nucleotide sequence: TGTGCCAGCAGTGTTTGGGGGGAGCTGTTTTTT.

This clonotype was recorded at least ten times. The chain uses TRBV29-1 and TRBJ2-7, with 10 bases identical to TRBD1. Trimming cost V 4 bases and J 7 bases; bases outside gene matches: 13. This CDR3 is built from 15 residues. CDR1 SQVTM and CDR2 ANQGSEA come from the germline V gene. The CDR3 here is CSVGTGGLTFGEQYF. In nucleotides, the CDR3 is TGCAGCGTTGGGACAGGGGGTTTGACTTTTGGAGAGCAGTACTTC.

This clonotype was recorded a few times. This chain connects TRBV30 to TRBJ2-7, with 9 bases lining up with TRBD2. From germline, CDR1 is GTSNPN and CDR2 SVGIG (reference sequence). This CDR3 has 16 residues. V lost 4 bases and J lost 0; bases outside the gene matches: 10. The CDR3 spells CAWTTPGLASSYEQYF. CDR3 DNA sequence: TGTGCCTGGACGACCCCCGGACTAGCGTCCTCCTACGAGCAGTACTTC.

A note on this clonotype: Given a much more abundant clone one base away, this may be a read error. The V call is TRBV3-1, the J call TRBJ2-1; 8 positions match TRBD2. The CDR3 extends over 19 amino acids. The germline V gene encodes CDR1 LGHDT and CDR2 YNNKEL (reference sequence). The CDR3 DNA is TGTACCAGCAGTTCAGGGACTAGGGGGAGGGCCAGGTCCTACAATGAGCAGTTCTTC. Protein sequence: CTSSSGTRGRARSYNEQFF.

This clonotype showed up many times. The chain combines TRBV6-2 or TRBV6-3 with TRBJ2-5; maybe TRBD1 (5 bases). Germline values: CDR1 MNHEY, CDR2 SVGEGT. V lost 2 bases, J lost 5 bases, and 15 bases lay in between. This CDR3 spans 15 amino acids. CDR3 protein: CASSYVGAVGETQYF. The CDR3 DNA reads as TGTGCCAGCAGTTACGTTGGGGCAGTTGGGGAGACCCAGTACTTC.

This clonotype was recorded a few times. The gene calls are TRBV4-1 and TRBJ1-4; D is unresolved. The CDR3 is 15 amino acids. The V gene's germline CDR1 is MGHRA and CDR2 YSYEKL. Trimming cost V 0 bases and J 10 bases, with 15 bases left between them. This CDR3 reads CASSQESTAPGKLFF. DNA for the CDR3: TGCGCCAGCAGCCAAGAATCGACTGCCCCCGGAAAACTGTTTTTT.

In this sample, this clonotype turned up a few times. V is TRBV29-1 and J is TRBJ1-1; D ambiguous. V was trimmed by 4 bases and J by 0 bases, leaving 12 bases between them. This CDR3 region has 14 residues. Per the germline V gene, CDR1 is SQVTM and CDR2 is ANQGSEA. The CDR3 loop reads CSVARSTMNTEAFF. The CDR3 bases are TGCAGCGTTGCCAGGTCGACTATGAACACTGAAGCTTTCTTT.

The chain has TRBV7-2 and TRBJ2-7; D is unclear. V lost 4 bases to trimming and J lost 2 bases, with 9 bases between them. This CDR3 contains 13 residues. Germline CDR1 is SGHTA and CDR2 is FQGNSA. CDR3 coding DNA: TGTGCCAGCAGCTCGTCCTTCACCTACGAGCAGTACTTC. It is translated as CASSSSFTYEQYF.

This sequence joins TRBV12-3 or TRBV12-4 and TRBJ2-5; no reliable D call. Trimming cost V 10 bases and J 1 base, with 16 bases left between them. The CDR3 consists of 14 residues. The CDR3 DNA reads TGTGCCACAAATAAGGGAACCCTCCAAGAGACCCAGTACTTC. The encoded protein is CATNKGTLQETQYF.

This clonotype showed up just a few times. The chain joins TRBV12-3 or TRBV12-4 to TRBJ2-1, with 12 bases aligning to TRBD2. CDR3 length: 17 residues. J was trimmed by 8 bases and V by 3 bases; bases with no gene match: 11. In nucleotides, the CDR3 is TGTGCCAGCAGTTTCTCGGGTACTAGCGGGAGGATTTATGAGCAGTTCTTC. Translated, it gives CASSFSGTSGRIYEQFF.

V gene TRBV3-1 combines with J gene TRBJ2-1; 9 nucleotides align to TRBD2. CDR3 length equals 14 residues. V lost 6 bases and J lost 2; bases outside the gene matches: 2. The germline CDR1 and CDR2 sequences are LGHDT and YNNKEL (reference sequence). The CDR3 spells CASRRGGAYNEQFF. DNA of the CDR3: TGTGCCAGCAGGCGGGGGGGGGCCTACAATGAGCAGTTCTTC.

This clonotype was detected a few times. This chain connects TRBV10-3 to TRBJ2-7, with 8 bases that match TRBD1. This CDR3 comprises 15 residues. In germline, CDR1 is ENHRY, CDR2 SYGVKD. V lost 2 bases, J lost 0 bases, and 3 bases stayed unmatched. CDR3 in DNA: TGTGCCATCAGTGAGACCCAGGGGGCCTCCTACGAGCAGTACTTC. Its protein product is CAISETQGASYEQYF.

The genes are TRBV6-1 and TRBJ2-2; the D gene is possibly TRBD1 (6 bases). The CDR3 sequence is 14 residues long. Trimming removed 10 bases from V and 3 bases from J, with 15 bases in between. The germline gives CDR1 MNHNS, CDR2 SASEGT. The CDR3 coding sequence is TGTGCCACCATGACAGGTCCTGACACCGGGGAGCTGTTTTTT. Protein sequence: CATMTGPDTGELFF.

V gene TRBV10-3 combines with J gene TRBJ1-1, with 9 bases matching TRBD1. The CDR3 contains 14 residues. CDR1 and CDR2 (germline): ENHRY, SYGVKD. V lost 6 bases to trimming and J lost 0 bases; unmatched junction nucleotides: 2. CDR3 residues: CAIRRTGVNTEAFF. CDR3 sequence (DNA): TGTGCCATCAGGAGGACAGGGGTGAACACTGAAGCTTTCTTT.

This clonotype was seen ten or more times. The chain links TRBV5-1 to TRBJ2-5; D is possibly TRBD1 (6 bases). The germline CDR1 and CDR2 sequences are SGHRS and YFSETQ. Trimming stripped 1 base from V and 1 base from J, with 8 bases between. The CDR3 loop spans 14 amino acids. The CDR3 DNA reads as TGCGCCAGCAGCTTGACGACAGGCCAAGAGACCCAGTACTTC. This gives the protein CASSLTTGQETQYF.

The rearrangement links TRBV5-1 to TRBJ2-4; weak D call: TRBD1 (5 bases). Germline V gives CDR1 SGHRS, CDR2 YFSETQ. The CDR3 runs 14 residues. The V gene lost 5 bases and the J gene lost 6 bases, with 15 bases spanning the gap. CDR3 region: CASRPDTAANIQYF. CDR3 sequence (DNA): TGCGCCAGCAGGCCGGACACGGCCGCAAACATTCAGTACTTC.

This clonotype was detected a few times. J is TRBJ2-2 and V is TRBV7-9; no clear D. The CDR3 is 16 amino acids. Per the germline V gene, CDR1 is SEHNR and CDR2 is FQNEAQ (reference sequence). Between the trimmed V and J ends, which lost 5 bases and 6 bases, there was a span of 19 bases. CDR3 nucleotide sequence: TGTGCCAGCAGCCAATTAGGTGGGGATGTCGCCGGGGAGCTGTTTTTT. It encodes CASSQLGGDVAGELFF.

The table lists this clonotype with a few counts. The V gene is TRBV28, the J gene TRBJ2-3; 13 nucleotides agree with TRBD2. Trimming took 2 bases from V and 2 from J; bases not matched to a gene: 4. This CDR3 has 17 residues. CDR1 MDHEN and CDR2 SYDVKM come from the germline V gene. The CDR3 spells CASSLTTSGRNTDTQYF. CDR3 nucleotide sequence: TGTGCCAGCAGTTTAACGACTAGCGGGAGGAACACAGATACGCAGTATTTT.

The chain couples TRBV20-1 to TRBJ2-5; TRBD1 might be the D (5 bases). With 6 bases removed from V and 1 base from J, the gap between germline ends came to 15 bases. The CDR3 runs 14 residues. Germline V gives CDR1 DFQATT, CDR2 SNEGSKA (reference sequence). In DNA form, the CDR3 reads TGCAGTGCCATTGGGGCCAGAACCCAAGAGACCCAGTACTTC. Translating gives CSAIGARTQETQYF.